This TCR beta chain stems from a study of tissue T cells after allogeneic stem cell transplantation. Study results and limitations: Anatomically similar tissues had similar TCR repertoires within each patient.

The sample's time point: mouse harvest day 7 after allogeneic transplant. The graft held 10^6 splenic CD5+ T cells and 10^7 T-cell-depleted bone marrow cells. B6 (H2b) cells into BALB/c (H2d) mice; tissues taken at day 7 or 14. The method was immunoSEQ multiplex PCR; TCRdb's version includes in-frame clones alone and lacks a portion of them. The table shows thousands of clones, with 47% occurring only once. Trimming removed 3 bases at V and 2 bases at J, with 6 bases between. CDR1 is KGHPV, CDR2 FQNQEV, per germline (reference sequence). This CDR3 is 13 amino acids long. A word on this clone: Its antigen remains unidentified. All gene names here are mouse names. The read gets to within 1 residue of the CDR3 end, and the germline J gene fills in the rest.

The receptor comes from a female BALB/c mouse given C57BL/6 T cells with graft-versus-host disease after an allogeneic hematopoietic cell transplant. Sequenced input: gut tissue. The chain joins TRBV26 to TRBJ2-5; D might be TRBD2 (5 bases). The part of the CDR3 DNA that was read is TGTGCCAGCAGTCTTGGGGTCCAAGACACCCAGTAC. Amino acids: CASSLGVQDTQY. The entire CDR3 protein is CASSLGVQDTQYF.